This is a list of T cell receptor beta chains from one sample in a study of beta chain features in type 1 diabetes. Sequenced by immunoSEQ multiplex PCR; TCRdb stores in-frame clones only, minus some. Of about 650,000 clones listed, around 12% are singletons. Sample: naive CD4+ T cells from blood. These receptor sequences come from a man aged 25-45 years with type 1 diabetes. The CDR3 runs from the conserved cysteine through the conserved F or W. The size field is filled for only some rows; it gives once, few, many or a size class.

TRBV5-1 | . | CASSLGTGGTGANVLTF
TRBV5-4 | few | CASSSDNSYEQYF
TRBV6-6 | . | CASSYSSGSTDTQYF
TRBV20-1 | . | CSARLRVGQYF
TRBV5-1 | . | CASSLIGQGNSYEQYF
TRBV29-1 | . | CSVIKDGTTGELFF
TRBV9 | . | CASSVGQATDYEQYF
TRBV4-2 | few | CASSQDEGQIERKLFF
TRBV2 | few | CASSPMTGGEPQHF
TRBV11-2 | few | CASSTQRYNEQFF
TRBV5-4 | few | CASSLGTGQGQETQYF
TRBV5-1 | . | CASSLDAVMNTEAFF
TRBV28 | . | CASSPDRDRAPSF
TRBV2 | . | CASSGLQETQYF
TRBV7-2 | . | CASSLSNSGGAPYEQYF
TRBV5-4 | . | CASSRERGLEQYF
TRBV4-2 | . | CASSQESSGGDTQYF
TRBV15 | few | CATSSLGRFRGTDTQYF
TRBV13 | once | CASSLPGNQETQYF
TRBV7-2 | . | CASSSHNTDTQYF
TRBV29-1 | . | CSASDPGGDWTGDGYTF
TRBV6-1 | . | CASSWGGEQPQHF
TRBV10-3 | . | CAISFQSGDYSSPQYF
TRBV7-2 | . | CASSLWWGGKNIQYF
TRBV9 | few | CASSPAGFTTDTQYF
TRBV27 | . | CASSFRDSPLHF
TRBV2 | few | CASWGTDYTF
TRBV9 | . | CASSVAWGTVSGANVLTF
TRBV6-4 | few | CASSVTGGNSPLHF
TRBV10-3 | few | CAISEPFGVQPYGYTF
TRBV11-2 | few | CASTFAGWDRLYGYTF
TRBV30 | few | CAWSPGQDNTDTQYF
TRBV5-1 | few | CASSSDSSTYEQYF
TRBV18 | . | CASSPGTEVYEQYF
TRBV29-1 | . | CSVRQVGGTYEQYF
TRBV6-6 | . | CASRPQGEDGSPLHF
TRBV7-8 | . | CASSLGQMNTEAFF
TRBV25-1 | . | CASSDGLSGANVLTF
TRBV6-1 | few | CASSADYGYTF
TRBV29-1 | . | CSSTRGVDTEAFF
TRBV9 | . | CASSVGGDTQYF
TRBV30 | . | CAWLRDSNYGYTF
TRBV9 | few | CASSVRGPPGTDTQYF
TRBV11-3 | few | CASSFPGRNTGELFF
TRBV7-2 | few | CASHRTSGANTGELFF
TRBV5-4 | . | CASSISPDRLNTEAFF
TRBV15 | . | CATSRDQGASTDTQYF
TRBV5-4 | few | CASSRDRGPDITGELFF
TRBV18 | . | CASSPPGTAGSPLHF
TRBV3-2 | few | CAPGHEQYF